These 16 T cell receptor beta chains were sequenced from one sample in a study of T cell responses to AZD1222 COVID-19 vaccine. Some clones are missing from TCRdb's copy, which holds only in-frame ones; the method was immunoSEQ multiplex PCR. In the table there are about 120,000 clones, approximately 88% of which are singletons. This material consisted of peripheral blood, taken 28 days after the second AZD1222 dose. All receptors derive from an adult who received the AZD1222 COVID-19 vaccine.

This chain uses TRBV27 with TRBJ1-2, with D unresolved. V was cut by 2 bases and J by 1 base, with 14 bases left in between. This CDR3 has 16 residues. Looked up from germline, CDR1 is MNHEY and CDR2 is SMNVEV (reference sequence). CDR3 region: CASSLAAGRGNYGYTF. CDR3 DNA sequence: TGTGCCAGCAGTTTAGCCGCAGGACGCGGTAACTATGGCTACACCTTC.

This clone was seen a handful of times. The chain combines TRBV10-3 with TRBJ1-3; D gene unclear. The CDR3 sequence is 14 residues long. Trimming stripped 3 bases from V and 5 bases from J, with 11 bases between. From germline, CDR1 is ENHRY and CDR2 SYGVKD. The chain's CDR3 is CAISDFVSRNTIYF. The CDR3 DNA reads TGTGCCATCAGTGACTTTGTGTCAAGAAACACCATATATTTT.

This rearrangement joins TRBV9 to TRBJ2-7; possibly TRBD2 for D (5 bases). V lost 3 bases and J lost 1, with 14 bases in between. This CDR3 is 15 amino acids long. Germline assignment: CDR1 SGDLS and CDR2 YYNGEE. As DNA, the CDR3 is TGTGCCAGCAGCGGCGGGCGAGCCAAATCCTACGAGCAGTACTTC. Translated: CASSGGRAKSYEQYF.

The chain has TRBV14 and TRBJ2-7; D is undetermined. The CDR3 length is 11 residues. Trimming cost V 1 base and J 5 bases, with 3 bases left between them. In germline, CDR1 is SGHDN, CDR2 FVKESK. The CDR3 DNA follows: TGTGCCAGCAGCCAAGGAAACGAGCAGTACTTC. Its protein product is CASSQGNEQYF.

The chain joins TRBV28 to TRBJ2-2; TRBD1 matches 8 bases. The CDR3 has 16 residues. Germline V CDR1 and CDR2: MDHEN, SYDVKM. V was pared by 6 bases and J by 6 bases, with 12 bases of the junction left unmatched. CDR3 sequence (DNA): TGTGCCAGCAGCCCGCCCGGACAGGGTAGGGCCGGGGAGCTGTTTTTT. Its translation is CASSPPGQGRAGELFF.

The table lists this clone with a count of one. This chain uses TRBV6-5 with TRBJ2-2; D unclear. In germline, CDR1 is MNHEY, CDR2 SVGAGI. V lost 10 bases and J lost 3, with 15 bases in between. This CDR3 region has 14 residues. In DNA form, the CDR3 reads TGTGCCACCAAGCCCCAGACATACACCGGGGAGCTGTTTTTT. As protein: CATKPQTYTGELFF.

The V and J genes are TRBV7-9 and TRBJ1-3; D might be TRBD1 (6 bases). The germline CDR1 and CDR2 sequences are SEHNR and FQNEAQ (reference sequence). The CDR3 covers 19 residues. V lost 5 bases and J lost 2, with 25 bases in between. The CDR3: CASSLPGPGEITPGNTIYF. In nucleotides, the CDR3 is TGTGCCAGCAGCCTACCGGGGCCAGGGGAGATTACGCCTGGAAACACCATATATTTT.

The chain carries TRBV4-2 and TRBJ1-6; a weak D match, TRBD1 (5 bases). CDR3 length: 22 residues. CDR1 and CDR2 (germline): LGHNA, YNFKEQ. Trimming pared 0 bases from V and 0 bases from J, leaving 24 bases between. CDR3 region: CASSQDRELPPVGSSYNSPLHF. The DNA of the CDR3 is TGTGCCAGCAGCCAAGACAGGGAGTTACCACCCGTCGGGAGCTCCTATAATTCACCCCTCCACTTT.

The chain is built from TRBV3-1 (or the pseudogene TRBV3-2) and TRBJ2-7; D could derive from TRBD1 or TRBD2 (6 bases each). Trimming removed 6 bases at V and 5 bases at J, with 17 bases between. The CDR3 is 14 residues long. CDR1 and CDR2 from the germline V gene are LGHDT and YNNKEL (reference sequence). CDR3 amino acids: CASSRGQTSDEQYF. Here the CDR3 DNA reads TGTGCCAGCAGTCGGGGGCAGACTTCGGACGAGCAGTACTTC.

V gene TRBV6-5 combines with J gene TRBJ2-3, with 11 bases matching TRBD2. V lost 2 bases to trimming and J lost 6 bases; unmatched junction nucleotides: 4. This CDR3 is built from 15 residues. CDR1 is MNHEY, CDR2 SVGAGI, per germline. CDR3 amino acids: CASSYVAGGRDTQYF. CDR3 DNA sequence: TGTGCCAGCAGTTACGTAGCGGGGGGGAGGGATACGCAGTATTTT.

This chain joins TRBV20-1 and TRBJ1-1; D is uncertain. The V gene lost 3 bases and the J gene lost 0 bases, with 11 bases spanning the gap. This CDR3 is built from 14 residues. The germline gives CDR1 DFQATT, CDR2 SNEGSKA (reference sequence). The CDR3 bases are TGCAGTGCTAGTAAGGATTCATTGAACACTGAAGCTTTCTTT. Translating it yields CSASKDSLNTEAFF.

The chain is built from TRBV11-3 and TRBJ2-1; TRBD1 or TRBD2 may be the D gene (6 bases each). The CDR3 is made up of 18 amino acids. V lost 0 bases and J 0 bases, leaving 15 bases between the germline ends. CDR1 SGHNT and CDR2 YENEEA come from the germline V gene. The CDR3 sequence: CASSLDHGGSSSYNEQFF. CDR3 coding DNA: TGTGCCAGCAGCTTAGATCACGGGGGCTCCAGCTCCTACAATGAGCAGTTCTTC. Full variable domain (rest looked up from reference TRBV11-3 and TRBJ2-1): EAGVVQSPRYKIIEKKQPVAFWCNPISGHNTLYWYLQNLGQGPELLIRYENEEAVDDSQLPKDRFSAERLKGVDSTLKIQPAELGDSAVYLCASSLDHGGSSSYNEQFFGPGTRLTVL.

The chain combines TRBV27 with TRBJ2-1, with 8 nucleotides matching TRBD1. CDR1 is MNHEY and CDR2 is SMNVEV in the germline V gene (reference sequence). This CDR3 spans 15 amino acids. The V and J ends lost 4 bases and 7 bases, in that order; junction bases with no gene match: 9. In DNA, the CDR3 is TGTGCCAGCAGTTCGGATACAGGGGGAGTGAATGAGCAGTTCTTC. This sequence encodes CASSSDTGGVNEQFF.

The rearrangement links TRBV7-2 to TRBJ1-3; D is uncertain. V lost 7 bases and J 4 bases, leaving 11 bases between the germline ends. CDR1 and CDR2 from the germline V gene are SGHTA and FQGNSA. The CDR3 contains 13 residues. CDR3 loop: CASIRAIGNTIYF. The CDR3 region has the DNA TGTGCCAGCATTCGTGCGATCGGAAACACCATATATTTT.

The CDR3 DNA is TGTGCCAGCAGCACGACAGGGAAGGATGGCTACACCTTC. Amino acid sequence: CASSTTGKDGYTF. The chain links TRBV12-3 or TRBV12-4 to TRBJ1-2; 7 bases fit TRBD1. Germline trimming cut 6 bases from V and 6 bases from J; bases unmatched to any gene: 7. CDR3 size: 13 residues.

The V and J genes are TRBV2 and TRBJ1-2, with TRBD1 identical over 9 bases. The CDR3 has 14 residues. Trimming removed 6 bases from V and 5 bases from J; junction bases left unmatched: 7. CDR1 and CDR2 (germline): SNHLY, FYNNEI. The CDR3 protein is CASSKQGARYGYTF. CDR3 DNA: TGTGCCAGCAGCAAACAGGGGGCTCGGTATGGCTACACCTTC. The complete variable domain, with remaining parts taken from reference TRBV2 and TRBJ1-2, reads EPEVTQTPSHQVTQMGQEVILRCVPISNHLYFYWYRQILGQKVEFLVSFYNNEISEKSEIFDDQFSVERPDGSNFTLKIRSTKLEDSAMYFCASSKQGARYGYTFGSGTRLTVV.